This T cell receptor beta chain is from a study of cytomegalovirus exposure and HLA in healthy donors. Across the whole study: An earlier analysis identified approximately 120 million unique TCR beta sequences in about 179 million T cells.

There are 13 residues in the CDR3. The germline gives CDR1 KGHSH, CDR2 LQKENI. The V and J ends lost 0 bases and 4 bases respectively, with 6 bases between them. Notes on this clone: What it binds is unknown.

Amplification used 60 Vbeta primers and 13 Jbeta primers. Only in-frame clones appear in the TCRdb table, and some are missing; sequencing was by immunoSEQ multiplex PCR. In the table there are around 140,000 clones, 60% to 80% of which are singletons. Overall study results and limits: 150 or so TCR beta chains were listed as cytomegalovirus-associated. According to a later analysis, most TCR beta chains associated with CMV appeared HLA-restricted. In most subjects, TCR beta sequences reportedly gave accurate predictions of HLA-A and HLA-B alleles.

The sequence was collected from a male donor in good health and CMV-seronegative. Input material: PBMCs. The chain links TRBV18 to TRBJ2-5; D is ambiguous. The CDR3 here is CASSPPHRETQYF. The CDR3 bases are TGTGCCAGCTCACCACCCCACAGAGAGACCCAGTACTTC. The variable domain in full, completed from reference TRBV18 and TRBJ2-5, reads NAGVMQNPRHLVRRRGQEARLRCSPMKGHSHVYWYRQLPEEGLKFMVYLQKENIIDESGMPKERFSAEFPKEGPSILRIQQVVRGDSAAYFCASSPPHRETQYFGPGTRLLVL.